This T cell receptor (beta chain) appears in the sequencing data of a study of blood T cells in healthy people across ages. Study observations and caveats: It was held that the diversity estimates obtained from one million T cells were underestimates. The CMV status of each donor remained undetermined, and this could have confounded shifts in expanded clonotypes.

Healthy Russian Caucasian donors spanned ages about 6 to 100 years. The sample, around 10 milliliters of peripheral blood, was drawn from each donor. Comments on this clonotype: Antigen: not known. The CDR3 does not close with the conserved phenylalanine or tryptophan, likely indicating a read error.

The CDR3 covers 14 residues. The trim removed 5 bases at V and 8 bases at J, leaving 10 bases unmatched. The germline CDR1 and CDR2 sequences are SGHRS and YFSETQ. Next came a second PCR, run for roughly 6 to 11 cycles, which used a sample-barcoded 5' primer along with a J-beta primer mix. MiXCR, run by TCRdb on the 5' RACE reads, gives a single entry per CDR3 protein. Among 710,000 or so distinct CDR3 sequences listed, roughly 20% were seen once. This clonotype was obtained from a man aged 65 to 85 in good health. The specimen sequenced was blood. The chain employs TRBV5-1 and TRBJ2-5, with TRBD1 matching 9 bases. In DNA form, the CDR3 reads TGCGCCAGCAGTCCTCGGACAGGGGAGTTTACCCAGTACTAC. Amino acids: CASSPRTGEFTQYY.